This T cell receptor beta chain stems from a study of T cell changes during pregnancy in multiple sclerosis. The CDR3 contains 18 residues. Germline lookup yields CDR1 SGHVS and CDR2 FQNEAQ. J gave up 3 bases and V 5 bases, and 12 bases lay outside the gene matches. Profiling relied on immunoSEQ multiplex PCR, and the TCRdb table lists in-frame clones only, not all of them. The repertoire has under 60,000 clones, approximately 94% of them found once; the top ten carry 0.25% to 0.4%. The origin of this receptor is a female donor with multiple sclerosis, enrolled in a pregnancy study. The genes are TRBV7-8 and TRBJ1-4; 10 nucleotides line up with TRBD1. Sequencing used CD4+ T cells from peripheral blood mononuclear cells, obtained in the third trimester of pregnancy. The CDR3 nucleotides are TGTGCCAGCAGCCCAAGACCGACAGGGGGCGCGGCTAATGAAAAACTGTTTTTT. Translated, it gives CASSPRPTGGAANEKLFF.